This entry features one T cell receptor beta chain sequence. Its antigen is unidentified. This sample is drawn from a study of long-term antiretroviral therapy in people with HIV. Study results and caveats: ART was followed by higher diversity that remained below transplant donor controls. Pre-ART clonal expansions dominated every time point's repertoire.

Assay version v3.0 of immunoSEQ was used, and it was run at survey level. Clones were sequenced by immunoSEQ multiplex PCR, and TCRdb holds only the in-frame ones, with some missing. Of about 28,000 clones listed, approximately 83% are singletons. The CDR3 has 13 residues. CDR1 is GTSNPN and CDR2 is SVGIG in the germline V gene (reference sequence). Trimming left V 1 base short and J 5 bases short, with 9 bases between. The TCR was taken from a man aged 25 to 40 with HIV. Source: unsorted PBMCs, taken nearly 2.9 years after starting antiretroviral therapy. The chain is built from TRBV30 and TRBJ1-5, with D possibly matching TRBD1 (5 bases). The CDR3 protein is CAWSGGTDQPQHF. Here the CDR3 DNA reads TGTGCCTGGAGTGGGGGGACGGATCAGCCCCAGCATTTT.